This T cell receptor (beta chain) was captured in a study of radiotherapy plus CTLA-4 blockade in lung cancer. On this clone itself: Its target is unknown.

This table comes from immunoSEQ multiplex PCR, and its TCRdb copy is limited to in-frame clones, with some not included. The table has around 70,000 clones, roughly four fifths seen once; the top ten hold about 4%. Regarding the study as a whole: Response was reportedly best predicted by early blood T cell clone dynamics, with interferon-beta.

Germline loops: CDR1 SEHNR, CDR2 FQNEAQ (reference sequence). The CDR3 spans 14 residues. Germline trimming cut 6 bases from V and 6 bases from J; bases unmatched to any gene: 9. Sequenced material: peripheral blood, taken from a patient treated with radiotherapy plus ipilimumab. The J gene is TRBJ2-7, the V gene TRBV7-9; the match to TRBD1 covers 9 bases. The receptor was derived from a human donor with non-small cell lung cancer who had a partial response to radiotherapy plus ipilimumab. In DNA form, the CDR3 reads TGTGCCAGCAGGCCTTCGGGACAGGGATCCGAGCAGTACTTC. Amino acid sequence: CASRPSGQGSEQYF.